Sequencing of this T cell receptor beta chain was carried out in a study of spatial heterogeneity in lung cancer. TCRdb itself ran the 5' RACE reads through MiXCR, one entry per CDR3 protein. The sample has approximately 17,000 distinct CDR3 sequences, approximately 19% seen once. This CDR3 comprises 14 residues. Trimming removed 5 bases at V and 6 bases at J, with 14 bases between. Germline V lookup: CDR1 SEHNR, CDR2 FQNEAQ (reference sequence). Notes on the study in general: Resection blood, more than follow-up blood, showed ubiquitous expanded tumor TCRs.

This clonotype was seen at least ten times. The antigen remains undetermined. Time point meaning: blood at routine non-recurrence follow-up after resection. The sequence derives from a male donor with early-stage non-small cell lung cancer. The gene calls are TRBV7-9 and TRBJ2-1, with D maybe TRBD2 (5 bases). This specimen was PBMCs, taken at follow-up. CDR3 DNA sequence: TGTGCCAGCAGCCGATTGTCGGGGATCAATGAGCAGTTCTTC. The encoded protein is CASSRLSGINEQFF.